The T cell receptor (beta chain) under discussion was sequenced for a study of post-analysis software for immune sequencing data. Study-wide background: As for disease course, relapsing-remitting, secondary progressive and progressive-relapsing multiple sclerosis were all included.

Remarks on this clonotype: As yet, its antigen is unknown.

Study conclusions and caveats: Controls showed significantly higher normalized Chao1 diversity than did multiple sclerosis patients. Strong same-batch co-clustering of samples appeared with F measure clustering. Four or five TRBV segments (TRBV5-6, TRBV5-1 and TRBV20-1 among them) occurred more frequently in patients than in controls.

Each TCR beta cDNA library carried unique molecular identifiers. TCRdb redid the calling of the PCR reads with MiXCR, one entry per CDR3 protein. This sample carries about 540,000 distinct CDR3 sequences, 30% to 40% of them seen once, and the ten largest clones take around 6.1%. The CDR3 consists of 13 residues. The clonotype was recovered from a girl under 18 with multiple sclerosis. The chain carries TRBV6-7 and TRBJ2-4; a possible D gene is TRBD2 (7 bases). The DNA end lines up better with TRBJ2-7; the J call may be wrong. TRBV6-7 is treated as an ORF (open reading frame) with a function not yet certain. The sample consisted of blood. The CDR3 region is CARTGGLSYEQYF. In DNA form, the CDR3 reads TGTGCCAGGACGGGGGGCCTCTCCTACGAGCAGTACTTC.